This entry lists 21 T cell receptor beta chains sequenced from one sample in a study of healthy donors' naive CD4 and CD8 T cells (dated by TCRdb to the mid-2010s). The run used a 454 GS FLX Titanium. TCR libraries were built from about 500 ng of total RNA with a previously published linear amplification protocol. TCRdb passed the public sequencing reads through fastp at Q25 and MiXCR, retaining productive beta sequences. When rows share a CDR3 protein, they turn into one entry using the most common DNA and genes. The sample table holds roughly 200,000 distinct CDR3 sequences, of which about 76% were seen once. Of the sample, about 2.3% is held by the ten largest clones. The specimen was naive CD4+ and CD8+ T cells sorted from blood, pooled from several donors. The cell subset or site label here, explained by the study, means: FACS-sorted naive CD4+ (CD45RO-CD45RA+) and naive CD8+ (CD45RA+CD27bright) T cells. These receptors were collected from a pool of human donors in good health; the sample pools cells from several healthy donors.

This clonotype was observed a few times. This chain uses TRBV27 with TRBJ2-2, with 11 bases aligning to TRBD1. The length of the CDR3 is 18 residues. J gave up 1 base and V 5 bases, and 9 bases lay outside the gene matches. Germline CDR1 and CDR2: MNHEY and SMNVEV (reference sequence). CDR3 loop: CASSIRDRGYLNTGELFF. DNA for the CDR3: TGTGCCAGCAGTATCCGGGACAGGGGGTATCTGAACACCGGGGAGCTGTTTTTT.

V is TRBV15 and J is TRBJ2-5; possibly TRBD2 for D (6 bases). V shed 1 base and J shed 4 bases, with 7 bases lying between them. The CDR3 loop spans 13 amino acids. Germline loops: CDR1 LNHNV, CDR2 YYDKDF (reference sequence). The CDR3 bases are TGTGCCACCAGCAGAGCGGGAGTAGAGACCCAGTACTTC. Protein: CATSRAGVETQYF.

The V and J genes are TRBV29-1 and TRBJ1-5; unclear D gene. V shed 0 bases and J shed 8 bases, with 8 bases lying between them. The germline CDR1 and CDR2 sequences are SQVTM and ANQGSEA. The CDR3 is 12 residues long. CDR3 coding DNA: TGCAGCGTTGAAGATCCTCCGGAGCCCCAGCATTTT. This translates into CSVEDPPEPQHF. The whole variable domain, filled in from reference TRBV29-1 and TRBJ1-5, reads SAVISQKPSRDICQRGTSLTIQCQVDSQVTMMFWYRQQPGQSLTLIATANQGSEATYESGFVIDKFPISRPNLTFSTLTVSNMSPEDSSIYLCSVEDPPEPQHFGDGTRLSIL.

This clonotype was recorded a few times. V and J are TRBV29-1 and TRBJ2-3; 13 positions agree with TRBD2. The length of the CDR3 is 16 residues. Germline CDR1 SQVTM, CDR2 ANQGSEA. V shed 2 bases, J shed 4 bases, and the junction held 6 bases outside the gene matches. The CDR3, as DNA: TGCAGCGTTGAAAGGACTAGCGGGGGTAGGGCAGATACGCAGTATTTT. Protein: CSVERTSGGRADTQYF.

The chain has TRBV7-8 and TRBJ2-7; tentative D call: TRBD1 (6 bases). V was cut by 3 bases and J by 0 bases, with 12 bases left in between. The CDR3 sequence is 15 residues long. Germline V gives CDR1 SGHVS, CDR2 FQNEAQ. Here the CDR3 DNA reads TGTGCCAGCAGCTTTCAGGGGCCAAGCTCCTACGAGCAGTACTTC. Translated, it gives CASSFQGPSSYEQYF.

The chain is built from TRBV6-5 and TRBJ2-1; 9 bases match TRBD2. Germline loops: CDR1 MNHEY, CDR2 SVGAGI. The CDR3 contains 15 residues. V shed 5 bases and J 6 bases; nucleotides not matched to a gene: 8. The CDR3 is CASSILAGSGNEQFF. The CDR3 DNA follows: TGTGCCAGCAGTATCCTAGCGGGGAGTGGCAATGAGCAGTTCTTC.

This sequence joins TRBV24-1 and TRBJ2-1, with D perhaps TRBD1 (5 bases). CDR1 and CDR2 from the germline V gene are KGHDR and SFDVKD. The length of the CDR3 is 17 residues. V lost 2 bases to trimming and J lost 0 bases, with 13 bases between them. The CDR3 here is CATSDSGSPSSYNEQFF. The CDR3 DNA sequence: TGTGCCACCAGTGATTCAGGGTCCCCGAGCTCCTACAATGAGCAGTTCTTC.

This clonotype has only a few counts. V and J are TRBV19 and TRBJ1-5; the D is unclear. CDR3 size: 17 residues. V lost 5 bases and J lost 6, with 23 bases in between. The germline V gene encodes CDR1 LNHDA and CDR2 SQIVND (reference sequence). The CDR3 sequence: CASSRPLGPILTQPQHF. The CDR3 coding sequence is TGTGCCAGTAGTCGTCCTCTGGGCCCAATATTAACTCAGCCCCAGCATTTT.

V gene TRBV29-1 combines with J gene TRBJ2-1; D possibly corresponds to TRBD1 (5 bases). Trimming took 6 bases from V and 13 from J, leaving 13 bases between them. The CDR3 is 10 residues long. Germline CDR1 is SQVTM and CDR2 is ANQGSEA. CDR3 DNA: TGCAGCGTCGAGCCGACAGCACAGTTCTTC. As protein: CSVEPTAQFF.

The rearrangement joins TRBV18 to TRBJ2-5; D is ambiguous. Germline lookup yields CDR1 KGHSH and CDR2 LQKENI. V was cut by 2 bases and J by 5 bases, with 9 bases left in between. The CDR3 spans 13 residues. The CDR3 region has the DNA TGTGCCAGCTCACCAGGGGTGAGGGAGACCCAGTACTTC. Encoded protein: CASSPGVRETQYF.

V and J are TRBV29-1 and TRBJ2-7, with 10 bases that match TRBD1. The germline V gene encodes CDR1 SQVTM and CDR2 ANQGSEA. The length of the CDR3 is 13 residues. V was pared by 5 bases and J by 5 bases, with 6 bases of the junction left unmatched. The CDR3 sequence is CSVLTGGQNEQYF. DNA of the CDR3: TGCAGCGTTTTGACAGGGGGCCAGAACGAGCAGTACTTC.

This rearrangement joins TRBV27 to TRBJ1-2; D call uncertain. Between the trimmed V and J ends, which lost 3 bases and 2 bases, there was a span of 7 bases. The CDR3 consists of 13 residues. CDR1 is MNHEY and CDR2 is SMNVEV in the germline V gene (reference sequence). CDR3 nucleotide sequence: TGTGCCAGCAGTTTGTTGGGGAACTATGGCTACACCTTC. As protein: CASSLLGNYGYTF.

The chain is built from TRBV6-4 and TRBJ1-5; D is uncertain. Germline assignment: CDR1 MRHNA and CDR2 SNTAGT. The CDR3 sequence is 13 residues long. V was clipped by 2 bases and J by 3 bases, with 5 bases between them. The CDR3 bases are TGTGCCAGCAGTGACGGCCTCAATCAGCCCCAGCATTTT. This sequence encodes CASSDGLNQPQHF.

The V call is TRBV6-9, the J call TRBJ2-1, with 10 nucleotides matching TRBD2. V gave up 2 bases and J gave up 7 bases; unmatched junction bases: 5. This CDR3 has 15 amino acids. Germline CDR1 reads MNHGY; CDR2 reads SVAAGI. The CDR3 nucleotides read TGTGCCAGCAGTTATGGGACTAGCGTGAATAATGAGCAGTTCTTC. This sequence encodes CASSYGTSVNNEQFF.

The chain links TRBV20-1 to TRBJ2-7; 10 positions agree with TRBD2. This CDR3 comprises 15 residues. The V gene end was trimmed by 0 bases and the J gene end by 3 bases; junction bases not matched to a gene: 5. CDR1 DFQATT and CDR2 SNEGSKA come from the germline V gene (reference sequence). The CDR3 sequence: CSARDPLAGDYEQYF. The CDR3 DNA sequence: TGCAGTGCTAGAGATCCCCTAGCGGGGGACTACGAGCAGTACTTC.

This clonotype occurred a few times. The J gene is TRBJ1-2, the V gene TRBV6-5; tentative D call: TRBD1 (5 bases). V was trimmed by 5 bases and J by 6 bases, leaving 22 bases between them. Per germline, CDR1 MNHEY and CDR2 SVGAGI. The CDR3 has 16 residues. CDR3 residues: CASSTAWGDFINGYTF. DNA of the CDR3: TGTGCCAGCAGTACGGCGTGGGGGGACTTCATAAATGGCTACACCTTC.

The chain links TRBV5-4 to TRBJ2-7; D is ambiguous. This CDR3 has 14 amino acids. Germline V gene sequence: CDR1 SGHNT, CDR2 YYREEE (reference sequence). The V gene lost 0 bases and the J gene lost 2 bases, with 9 bases spanning the gap. This CDR3 reads CASSLATLPYEQYF. The CDR3 nucleotides read TGTGCCAGCAGCTTGGCTACTCTACCCTACGAGCAGTACTTC.

V is TRBV6-2 or TRBV6-3 and J is TRBJ1-5; no definite D call. Per the germline V gene, CDR1 is MNHEY and CDR2 is SVGEGT. V lost 2 bases, J lost 3 bases, and 8 bases lay in between. The CDR3 loop spans 14 amino acids. CDR3 bases: TGTGCCAGCAGTTACGGGTCCTACAATCAGCCCCAGCATTTT. This codes for CASSYGSYNQPQHF.

This clonotype was observed a handful of times. The rearrangement uses TRBV6-2 or TRBV6-3 and TRBJ1-1, with 10 bases identical to TRBD1. The CDR3 spans 16 residues. Germline loops: CDR1 MNHEY, CDR2 SVGEGT. The junction had 16 bases not matched to a gene; V was cut back by 4 bases and J by 11 bases. CDR3 region: CASSSGQGPQTRTAFF. The CDR3, as DNA: TGTGCCAGCAGTTCGGGACAGGGGCCCCAAACAAGAACGGCTTTCTTT.

This clonotype was seen a few times. The chain recombines TRBV19 with TRBJ1-1; D perhaps matches TRBD1 (5 bases). Germline CDR1 LNHDA, CDR2 SQIVND (reference sequence). Trimming removed 7 bases at V and 0 bases at J, with 12 bases between. CDR3 length: 14 amino acids. CDR3 residues: CASTVKGLNTEAFF. The CDR3 DNA reads TGTGCCAGTACCGTCAAGGGGTTGAACACTGAAGCTTTCTTT.

The V call is TRBV7-2, the J call TRBJ2-1; a possible D gene is TRBD1 (6 bases). The CDR3 is 14 residues long. V dropped 5 bases and J dropped 1 base, with 9 bases sitting between them. The germline V gene has CDR1 SGHTA and CDR2 FQGNSA. The CDR3 loop reads CASSRDKSYNEQFF. Written as DNA, the CDR3 is TGTGCCAGCAGCCGGGACAAGTCCTACAATGAGCAGTTCTTC.